A single sample gave rise to the 12 T cell receptor beta chains below, sequenced in a study of identical twins. MiXCR was run by TCRdb on the 5' RACE reads, yielding one entry per CDR3 protein. This sample carries 700,000 or so distinct CDR3 sequences, over 8.5% of them seen once, and the ten largest clones take roughly 0.97%. These data also formed part of another study, on yellow fever vaccine responses in identical twins.

Source material: PBMCs. These receptor sequences come from a woman between 18 and 29 years old in good health.

In this sample, this clonotype turned up many times. The rearrangement joins TRBV12-3 or TRBV12-4 to TRBJ2-1; TRBD1 is a possible D gene (6 bases). Trimming took off 6 bases at V and 12 bases at J, with 18 bases between the two ends. The CDR3 spans 13 residues. The DNA of the CDR3 is TGTGCCAGCAGCCTAAATAAAGGGGGTCGGCAGTTCTTC. Translation: CASSLNKGGRQFF.

In this sample, this clonotype turned up a few times. The chain's CDR3 is CSARVVTRTREQYF. CDR3 sequence (DNA): TGCAGTGCTAGAGTTGTGACTAGGACCCGCGAGCAGTACTTC. The chain employs TRBV20-1 and TRBJ2-7, with TRBD2 as a possible D gene (6 bases). The V end lost 1 base, the J end lost 6 bases, and 16 bases lay between the germline ends. The CDR3 totals 14 residues. Germline-derived CDR1 and CDR2 are DFQATT and SNEGSKA (reference sequence).

For this clonotype: This may be a read error: a much more frequent sequence differs by one nucleotide. The chain carries TRBV6-5 and TRBJ1-2; D is uncertain. CDR1 and CDR2 from the germline V gene are MNHEY and SVGAGI. CDR3 size: 14 residues. The CDR3 region has the DNA TGTGCCAGAAGTTACTCCTCAGTGGACTATGGCTACACCTTC. It codes for CARSYSSVDYGYTF.

The sample holds many counts of this clonotype. V gene TRBV7-6 combines with J gene TRBJ1-1; D unresolved. CDR3 length equals 14 residues. Germline V gene lookup returns CDR1 SGHVS and CDR2 FNYEAQ. V lost 0 bases, J lost 8 bases, and 13 bases lay in between. The CDR3 nucleotides read TGTGCCAGCAGCTTAGCGGCCGGGCTATCAGAAGCTTTCTTT. Its protein is CASSLAAGLSEAFF.

The chain joins TRBV5-1 to TRBJ2-1; 11 nucleotides line up with TRBD1. Trimming took 2 bases from V and 8 from J; bases not matched to a gene: 9. There are 16 residues in the CDR3. Germline CDR1 is SGHRS and CDR2 is YFSETQ. Here the CDR3 DNA reads TGCGCCAGCAGCTTTGGAGGACAGGGGGCGCGTGATGAGCAGTTCTTC. This sequence encodes CASSFGGQGARDEQFF.

At least ten counts were recorded for this clonotype. The genes are TRBV2 and TRBJ2-3, with 7 bases identical to TRBD1. The CDR3 is made up of 15 amino acids. Germline CDR1 SNHLY, CDR2 FYNNEI. V trimming: 5 bases; J trimming: 4 bases; junction bases outside the gene matches: 9. In nucleotides, the CDR3 is TGTGCCAGCAGTCCCTTCGGGACAGTACCAGATACGCAGTATTTT. Translation gives CASSPFGTVPDTQYF.

This clonotype was detected a few times. This chain uses TRBV27 with TRBJ2-7, with D perhaps matching TRBD1 or TRBD2 (6 bases each). The CDR3 has 13 amino acids. The V end was cut by 10 bases, the J end by 4 bases, with 17 bases between. CDR1 and CDR2 from the germline V gene are MNHEY and SMNVEV (reference sequence). CDR3 residues: CATLGWGAYEQYF. The CDR3 DNA follows: TGTGCCACCCTAGGGTGGGGGGCGTACGAGCAGTACTTC.

This clonotype appeared a few times. The V and J genes are TRBV6-4 and TRBJ1-2, with a tentative D call TRBD1 (6 bases). V was shortened by 4 bases and J by 6 bases, with 30 bases between the two germline ends. Germline CDR1 and CDR2: MRHNA and SNTAGT. This CDR3 is 19 amino acids long. CDR3 nucleotide sequence: TGTGCCAGCAGTGCTCCAGGGGATAAGGGGCTCATGGTAGTGGATGGCTACACCTTC. Translation gives CASSAPGDKGLMVVDGYTF.

This clonotype has more than one count but fewer than ten. The V gene is TRBV3-1, the J gene TRBJ2-7; D not resolved. Trimming cost V 2 bases and J 9 bases, with 17 bases left between them. The length of the CDR3 is 14 residues. CDR1 and CDR2 (germline): LGHDT, YNNKEL (reference sequence). In nucleotides, the CDR3 is TGTGCCAGCAGCCAACCGACGGCGCAGTTGGTGCAGTACTTC. It translates to CASSQPTAQLVQYF.

This CDR3 reads CASSLNFLGTGGTDTQYF. The CDR3 DNA reads TGTGCCAGCAGCTTAAATTTTCTTGGGACGGGGGGCACAGATACGCAGTATTTT. The chain uses TRBV11-2 and TRBJ2-3, with D tentatively TRBD2 (6 bases). V lost 2 bases, J lost 1 base, and 19 bases lay in between. The length of the CDR3 is 18 residues. Germline V gives CDR1 SGHAT, CDR2 FQNNGV.

The rearrangement uses TRBV14 and TRBJ2-3; D ambiguous. V was cut by 4 bases and J by 5 bases, with 10 bases left in between. Germline assignment: CDR1 SGHDN and CDR2 FVKESK. The length of the CDR3 is 13 residues. The CDR3 loop is CASSRKLVDTQYF. The CDR3 DNA sequence: TGTGCCAGCAGCCGGAAATTGGTAGATACGCAGTATTTT.

V is TRBV11-1 and J is TRBJ1-2; possibly TRBD1 for D (6 bases). Trimming took off 2 bases at V and 6 bases at J, with 28 bases between the two ends. Germline loops: CDR1 SGHAT, CDR2 FQDESV (reference sequence). The CDR3 sequence is 19 residues long. DNA of the CDR3: TGTGCCAGCAGCTTACTGGGGGTCTCGGACAGCACCTCCGGACATGGCTACACCTTC. Protein product: CASSLLGVSDSTSGHGYTF.